Presented here are 21 T cell receptor beta chains from one specimen sequenced in a study of monozygotic twins with inflammatory bowel disease. With the 5' RACE reads reprocessed, TCRdb shows one record per CDR3 protein and no DNA. This sample lists 420,000 or so distinct CDR3 sequences; its ten largest clones have under 3%. The sequenced material came from blood. Receptors originate from a human donor with ulcerative colitis or Crohn's disease, or a healthy co-twin of an affected twin (not recorded which).

J is TRBJ1-1 and V is TRBV12-3 or TRBV12-4; there is no DNA to check the TCRdb D call of TRBD1. The CDR3 covers 16 residues. The CDR3 here is CASSFTGGYVNTEAFF.

This chain connects TRBV4-1 to TRBJ2-5; the TCRdb D gene call, TRBD1, has no DNA to confirm it. The germline CDR1 and CDR2 sequences are MGHRA and YSYEKL. The CDR3 length is 14 residues. The CDR3 sequence: CASSVQGGKETQYF.

V is TRBV6-1 and J is TRBJ2-4; TCRdb returns TRBD1, unconfirmable since there is no DNA. The CDR3 extends over 12 amino acids. Germline V gene data show CDR1 as MNHNS and CDR2 as SASEGT. The CDR3 here is CASSRGGNIQYF.

This sequence joins TRBV15 and TRBJ1-1. Germline V lookup: CDR1 LNHNV, CDR2 YYDKDF (reference sequence). The CDR3 covers 16 residues. Here the CDR3 reads CTTSRGRFIGDTEAFF.

J is TRBJ1-1 and V is TRBV20-1; TCRdb proposes TRBD1, but this gene call is untestable without DNA. The V gene's germline CDR1 is DFQATT and CDR2 SNEGSKA (reference sequence). This CDR3 region has 13 residues. CDR3 amino acids: CSARYRGRPEAFF.

The CDR3 region is CSARRQGDQPQHF. The chain is built from TRBV20-1 and TRBJ1-5; the TCRdb call, TRBD1, lacks DNA for checking. Germline V CDR1 and CDR2: DFQATT, SNEGSKA (reference sequence). The length of the CDR3 is 13 residues.

The rearrangement joins TRBV29-1 to TRBJ1-2. This CDR3 spans 14 amino acids. Germline V gene data show CDR1 as SQVTM and CDR2 as ANQGSEA. The CDR3: CSGGDLGPSYGYTF.

Here the CDR3 reads CASSSRGYTEAFF. The chain is built from TRBV7-3 and TRBJ1-1; the D gene TCRdb calls, TRBD1, cannot be checked with no DNA. The CDR3 has 13 residues. Germline V gene sequence: CDR1 SGHTA, CDR2 FQGTGA.

The V and J genes are TRBV20-1 and TRBJ2-2. This CDR3 is built from 14 residues. Germline V gene lookup returns CDR1 DFQATT and CDR2 SNEGSKA (reference sequence). CDR3 amino acids: CSARRGFDTGELFF.

The chain uses TRBV5-1 and TRBJ2-2; without DNA, the TCRdb call of TRBD1 cannot be checked. The CDR3 sequence is 16 residues long. The V gene's germline CDR1 is SGHRS and CDR2 YFSETQ. Here the CDR3 reads CASRRSGQGGTGELFF. The complete variable domain, with remaining parts taken from reference TRBV5-1 and TRBJ2-2, reads KAGVTQTPRYLIKTRGQQVTLSCSPISGHRSVSWYQQTPGQGLQFLFEYFSETQRNKGNFPGRFSGRQFSNSRSEMNVSTLELGDSALYLCASRRSGQGGTGELFFGEGSRLTVL.

This chain's CDR3 is CAWSDSLGGYTF. The chain combines TRBV30 with TRBJ1-2. The CDR3 runs to 12 residues. CDR1 and CDR2 (germline): GTSNPN, SVGIG (reference sequence).

The chain carries TRBV7-2 and TRBJ2-7; no DNA is available, so the TRBD1 call from TCRdb remains unchecked. Germline V gene data show CDR1 as SGHTA and CDR2 as FQGNSA. This CDR3 has 15 residues. This CDR3 is CASSASGGASYEQYF.

V gene TRBV30 combines with J gene TRBJ2-1. This CDR3 spans 15 amino acids. CDR1 is GTSNPN and CDR2 is SVGIG in the germline V gene (reference sequence). The CDR3 here is CAWSVRGSSYNEQFF.

This sequence joins TRBV9 and TRBJ2-1; the D call of TRBD2 rests on TCRdb alone, since no DNA is present to check it. Germline CDR1 reads SGDLS; CDR2 reads YYNGEE. The CDR3 spans 15 residues. CDR3 sequence reads: CASSGGLADYNEQFF.

The V gene is TRBV6-2 or TRBV6-3, the J gene TRBJ1-5; TCRdb selects TRBD1, and the lack of DNA leaves this call unchecked. Germline V CDR1 and CDR2: MNHEY, SVGEGT. This CDR3 is 17 amino acids long. The CDR3 loop is CASSYSPGQGINQPQHF.

The rearrangement links TRBV10-3 to TRBJ2-1; as DNA is missing, the TRBD1 call by TCRdb cannot be tested. CDR1 and CDR2 from the germline V gene are ENHRY and SYGVKD. This CDR3 is 16 amino acids long. The CDR3 spells CAISEPGGESYNEQFF.

This rearrangement joins TRBV18 to TRBJ1-1; the TRBD1 assignment by TCRdb is unverifiable without DNA. Per the germline V gene, CDR1 is KGHSH and CDR2 is LQKENI. This CDR3 spans 16 amino acids. The CDR3: CASSPPTGLGNTEAFF.

The J gene is TRBJ1-2, the V gene TRBV5-1; TCRdb returns TRBD1, unconfirmable since there is no DNA. CDR1 and CDR2 (germline): SGHRS, YFSETQ. The CDR3 totals 12 residues. CDR3 loop: CASRPGDHGYTF.

The V and J genes are TRBV6-2 or TRBV6-3 and TRBJ2-7; TCRdb calls TRBD1, which cannot be checked without DNA. Germline CDR1 reads MNHEY; CDR2 reads SVGEGT. The CDR3 is 14 residues long. CDR3 in amino acids: CASRGPGPVHEQYF.

CDR3 in amino acids: CSARDNLVSTYEQYF. The chain links TRBV20-1 to TRBJ2-7; the D call of TRBD2 rests on TCRdb alone, since no DNA is present to check it. Germline CDR1 DFQATT, CDR2 SNEGSKA (reference sequence). This CDR3 spans 15 amino acids.

This CDR3 is CASSPSPYGETQYF. The chain has TRBV12-3 or TRBV12-4 and TRBJ2-5; without DNA, the TCRdb call of TRBD1 cannot be checked. The CDR3 contains 14 residues.